What follows is one T cell receptor beta chain and its context. Its matching antigen is unknown. The sample originates from a study of T cell responses to AZD1222 COVID-19 vaccine. General study results and limits: Baseline testing showed seropositivity in only six AZD1222 recipients. Most donors were white British and more were female, and clonal diversity was possibly underestimated. Spike-specific TCR breadth and depth both grew after two AZD1222 doses. Of spike-specific TCRs, nearly half reportedly target regions left unmutated in variants.

CDR1 is SGHNT, CDR2 YENEEA, per germline. With 5 bases clipped from V and 9 bases from J, the junction kept 10 bases outside the gene matches. The CDR3 sequence is 14 residues long. Profiling relied on immunoSEQ multiplex PCR, and the TCRdb table lists in-frame clones only, not all of them. The table records 84,000 or so clones, about 86% of them present only once. The chain recombines TRBV11-3 with TRBJ2-1; 7 nucleotides align to TRBD2. The origin of this receptor is an adult in good health. The specimen was peripheral blood, collected on day 0 of AZD1222 vaccination. CDR3 in amino acids: CASSGLAAEGEQFF. DNA for the CDR3: TGTGCCAGCAGCGGTCTAGCGGCGGAAGGTGAGCAGTTCTTC.